These 14 T cell receptor beta chains came from one sample sequenced in a study of OX40 agonist ivuxolimab in advanced cancers. The method was immunoSEQ multiplex PCR; TCRdb's version includes in-frame clones alone and lacks a portion of them. Altogether under 40,000 clones are present, 65% to 75% being singletons, with the ten largest covering 15% to 25%. Sequenced material: CD4+ or CD8+ T cells sorted from blood, taken in a trial of the OX40 agonist ivuxolimab. These receptors all come from an adult with an advanced solid tumor such as melanoma, head and neck, liver or kidney cancer.

This chain links TRBV18 with TRBJ2-7, with 10 bases lining up with TRBD1. With V trimmed by 5 bases and J by 4 bases, 2 bases remained unmatched. The CDR3 is 13 residues long. Per the germline V gene, CDR1 is KGHSH and CDR2 is LQKENI. Here the CDR3 DNA reads TGTGCCAGCTCAAGGGACAGGGGATACGAGCAGTACTTC. Translating gives CASSRDRGYEQYF. Filled out from reference TRBV18 and TRBJ2-7, the complete variable domain reads NAGVMQNPRHLVRRRGQEARLRCSPMKGHSHVYWYRQLPEEGLKFMVYLQKENIIDESGMPKERFSAEFPKEGPSILRIQQVVRGDSAAYFCASSRDRGYEQYFGPGTRLTVT.

Note on this clone: A junction end diverges from the germline sequence, so it may reflect a read error. The rearrangement uses TRBV10-3 and TRBJ1-5; the match to TRBD1 covers 7 bases. The CDR3 loop spans 15 amino acids. Looked up from germline, CDR1 is ENHRY and CDR2 is SYGVKD. The CDR3 DNA follows: TGTGCCAGCAGTTACTCTTTACAGGGGTATCAGCCCCAGCATTTT. Translation gives CASSYSLQGYQPQHF.

This clone was detected ten times or more. This chain links TRBV25-1 with TRBJ1-1; tentative D call: TRBD1 (5 bases). Germline values: CDR1 MGHDK, CDR2 SYGVNS. The CDR3 totals 15 residues. The V end lost 4 bases, the J end lost 1 base, and 13 bases lay between the germline ends. CDR3 nucleotide sequence: TGTGCCAGCAGTGCTATCCGGGGGGAGAACACTGAAGCTTTCTTT. Its translation: CASSAIRGENTEAFF.

The rearrangement uses TRBV7-3 and TRBJ1-2; the D is unclear. The CDR3 is 14 residues long. The germline V and J ends were trimmed by 2 bases and 12 bases, with 19 bases remaining between them. In germline, CDR1 is SGHTA, CDR2 FQGTGA. The CDR3 bases are TGTGCCAGCAGCTTAGACCCCACCGTCCCACGAGACACCTTC. Its protein is CASSLDPTVPRDTF.

This clone was counted only a few times. The V gene is TRBV6-1, the J gene TRBJ1-1; D possibly corresponds to TRBD1 (5 bases). V lost 4 bases, J lost 10 bases, and 10 bases lay in between. The CDR3 totals 11 residues. The germline CDR1 and CDR2 sequences are MNHNS and SASEGT. Here the CDR3 reads CASSGGRTAFF. Written as DNA, the CDR3 is TGTGCCAGCAGTGGGGGCCGTACAGCTTTCTTT.

J is TRBJ2-3 and V is TRBV27; 7 nucleotides line up with TRBD2. The trim removed 3 bases at V and 1 base at J, leaving 7 bases unmatched. Germline lookup yields CDR1 MNHEY and CDR2 SMNVEV (reference sequence). The CDR3 length is 16 residues. CDR3 coding DNA: TGTGCCAGCAGTTTGTCGGGGGGTTATCGCACAGATACGCAGTATTTT. It yields the protein CASSLSGGYRTDTQYF.

The genes are TRBV4-2 and TRBJ1-3; D is unclear. Germline V gene data show CDR1 as LGHNA and CDR2 as YNFKEQ. Between the trimmed V and J ends, which lost 3 bases and 2 bases, there was a span of 11 bases. This CDR3 is built from 15 residues. The DNA of the CDR3 is TGTGCCAGCAGCCAGGAACAGCTAACTGGAAACACCATATATTTT. Protein sequence: CASSQEQLTGNTIYF.

The chain joins TRBV6-6 to TRBJ1-5; D uncertain. V lost 3 bases, J lost 0 bases, and 6 bases lay in between. The CDR3 loop spans 14 amino acids. CDR1 MNHNY and CDR2 SVGAGI come from the germline V gene (reference sequence). CDR3: CASSYWDSNQPQHF. CDR3 bases: TGTGCCAGCAGTTATTGGGATAGCAATCAGCCCCAGCATTTT.

The rearrangement links TRBV5-6 to TRBJ1-1; no clear D gene. Germline V gives CDR1 SGHDT, CDR2 YYEEEE. V lost 0 bases, J lost 4 bases, and 7 bases lay in between. The CDR3 spans 13 residues. In nucleotides, the CDR3 is TGTGCCAGCAGCTTGGGAGGGCCCACTGAAGCTTTCTTT. This gives the protein CASSLGGPTEAFF.

This rearrangement joins TRBV7-9 to TRBJ2-1; 12 nucleotides match TRBD1. Germline-derived CDR1 and CDR2 are SEHNR and FQNEAQ (reference sequence). V shed 5 bases and J 8 bases; nucleotides not matched to a gene: 10. The CDR3 is made up of 16 amino acids. CDR3 sequence: CASSRNRDRGRDEQFF. The CDR3 DNA reads TGTGCCAGCAGCCGCAACCGGGACAGGGGGCGAGATGAGCAGTTCTTC.

The gene calls are TRBV6-5 and TRBJ2-2, with 13 positions matching TRBD2. CDR3 length: 16 residues. J lost 4 bases, V lost 2 bases, and 1 base had no gene match. The germline CDR1 and CDR2 sequences are MNHEY and SVGAGI. In DNA, the CDR3 is TGTGCCAGCAGTTACCGACTAGCGGGGGGCACCGGGGAGCTGTTTTTT. Residues: CASSYRLAGGTGELFF.

V and J are TRBV30 and TRBJ1-2; D gene ambiguous. V was trimmed by 3 bases and J by 7 bases, leaving 6 bases between them. The V gene's germline CDR1 is GTSNPN and CDR2 SVGIG (reference sequence). The CDR3 length is 10 residues. The CDR3 nucleotides are TGTGCCTGGAGGAAAGGTGGCTACACCTTC. Encoded protein: CAWRKGGYTF.

This chain uses TRBV28 with TRBJ1-2; D is perhaps TRBD1 (5 bases). Looked up from germline, CDR1 is MDHEN and CDR2 is SYDVKM. The V end was cut by 5 bases, the J end by 3 bases, with 13 bases between. The CDR3 is 14 residues long. CDR3 region: CASSPTGDYYGYTF. The CDR3 DNA reads TGTGCCAGCAGTCCTACCGGGGACTACTATGGCTACACCTTC.

This clone was found a few times. The chain uses TRBV10-1 and TRBJ1-5; D call uncertain. This CDR3 region has 13 residues. Germline V gene data show CDR1 as WNHNN and CDR2 as SYGVQD (reference sequence). V lost 3 bases, J lost 7 bases, and 10 bases lay in between. DNA for the CDR3: TGCGCCAGCAGTGAATCGACATACCAGCCCCAGCATTTT. It codes for CASSESTYQPQHF.